Shown below are 24 T cell receptor beta chains from a single sample sequenced in a study of T cell clonality in common variable immunodeficiency. Study-level findings and limits: Reportedly, TCR beta sequences from common variable immunodeficiency showed fewer deletions and N-nucleotide insertions.

Some clones are missing from TCRdb's copy, which holds only in-frame ones; the method was immunoSEQ multiplex PCR. The repertoire shows some 27,000 clones, none seen only once; the top ten take 3.1%. These receptors have no known antigen. Sequences were obtained from peripheral blood mononuclear cells. These TCRs come from a human donor with common variable immunodeficiency.

In the case of this clone: The observed sequence ends 3 residues before the CDR3 terminus, with the missing tail filled in from the germline J gene. This chain links TRBV2 with TRBJ2-1; D unresolved. CDR1 and CDR2 from the germline V gene are SNHLY and FYNNEI. V was pared by 1 base and J by 4 bases, with 5 bases between. This CDR3 contains 13 residues. CDR3: CASSEGVYNEQFF. The CDR3 DNA, read in part, is TGTGCCAGCAGTGAAGGCGTATACAATGAG.

There are many counts of this clone. The read finishes 3 residues shy of the CDR3 end, and the germline J gene is used to complete it. This rearrangement joins TRBV7-8 to TRBJ2-7; 9 bases are a match to TRBD1. CDR1 and CDR2 (germline): SGHVS, FQNEAQ. Trimming cost V 2 bases and J 1 base; bases outside gene matches: 3. This CDR3 is built from 15 residues. CDR3 protein: CASSLLGTGSYEQYF. CDR3 DNA, as far as it was read: TGTGCCAGCAGCTTATTAGGGACAGGGTCCTACGAG.

This clone showed up many times. The read ends 3 residues shy of where the CDR3 ends; the end is completed using the germline J gene. The gene calls are TRBV18 and TRBJ1-2; tentatively, D is TRBD1 (6 bases). Trimming stripped 3 bases from V and 3 bases from J, with 17 bases between. Germline CDR1 reads KGHSH; CDR2 reads LQKENI. This CDR3 comprises 16 residues. The DNA read from the CDR3 is TGTGCCAGCTCACCTTTGGGACAAGGGGCATACTATGGC. Its protein product is CASSPLGQGAYYG. The full CDR3 protein reads CASSPLGQGAYYGYTF.

Notes on this clone: The read ends 3 residues shy of where the CDR3 ends; the end is completed using the germline J gene. This chain joins TRBV11-2 and TRBJ2-7; 9 bases agree with TRBD2. Per germline, CDR1 SGHAT and CDR2 FQNNGV. CDR3 length: 14 amino acids. With 1 base clipped from V and 4 bases from J, the junction kept 2 bases outside the gene matches. The CDR3 DNA, read in part, is TGTGCCAGCAGCTTAGGGGGACTAGCATACGAG. It specifies CASSLGGLAYE. The entire CDR3 sequence reads CASSLGGLAYEQYF.

In the case of this clone: Read coverage stops 3 residues before the CDR3 terminus; the germline J gene supplies the remainder. The chain employs TRBV19 and TRBJ1-6; D call uncertain. Between the trimmed V and J ends, which lost 3 bases and 0 bases, there was a span of 21 bases. In germline, CDR1 is LNHDA, CDR2 SQIVND (reference sequence). This CDR3 is 20 amino acids long. CDR3 region: CASSIHVGEGTSSYNSPLHF. CDR3 DNA, as far as it was read: TGTGCCAGTAGTATCCATGTCGGGGAGGGTACAAGCTCCTATAATTCACCC.

Only a few counts were recorded for this clone. The CDR3 is cut off 3 residues early in the read; its end comes from the germline J gene. The chain combines TRBV30 with TRBJ2-2; possibly TRBD2 for D (5 bases). The V end lost 0 bases, the J end lost 1 base, and 9 bases lay between the germline ends. Germline V gene data show CDR1 as GTSNPN and CDR2 as SVGIG (reference sequence). The CDR3 is 15 residues long. CDR3 DNA, as far as it was read: TGTGCCTGGAGTGTACGGCGGGTGAACACCGGGGAG. Encoded protein: CAWSVRRVNTGE. The whole CDR3 protein reads CAWSVRRVNTGELFF. Full variable domain (missing parts from reference TRBV30 and TRBJ2-2): SQTIHQWPATLVQPVGSPLSLECTVEGTSNPNLYWYRQAAGRGLQLLFYSVGIGQISSEVPQNLSASRPQDRQFILSSKKLLLSDSGFYLCAWSVRRVNTGELFFGEGSRLTVL.

A remark on this clone: The CDR3 is cut off 3 residues early in the read; its end comes from the germline J gene. The chain uses TRBV19 and TRBJ2-7, with a possible D match to TRBD1 (6 bases). Germline values: CDR1 LNHDA, CDR2 SQIVND (reference sequence). The V end was cut by 1 base, the J end by 1 base, with 11 bases between. CDR3 length: 15 amino acids. The CDR3: CASSIGTVISYEQYF. The sequenced CDR3 bases are TGTGCCAGTAGTATAGGGACAGTGATTTCCTACGAG.

A few counts support this clone. The CDR3 region is CASSLGQGEGEQYF. CDR3 DNA, as far as it was read: TGTGCCAGCAGCTTGGGGCAGGGGGAAGGCGAG. The rearrangement links TRBV7-6 to TRBJ2-7; 7 bases agree with TRBD1. Read data end 3 residues before the CDR3 end; the end is taken from the germline J gene. CDR1 and CDR2 (germline): SGHVS, FNYEAQ. The CDR3 loop spans 14 amino acids. After removal of 3 bases from V and 6 bases from J, the junction contained 8 bases not matched to a gene.

Details on this clone: The missing CDR3 end, 3 residues past where the read stops, is filled in from the germline J gene. The V call is TRBV7-9, the J call TRBJ2-1; D might be TRBD1 (6 bases). The V gene lost 1 base and the J gene lost 7 bases, with 8 bases spanning the gap. Per germline, CDR1 SEHNR and CDR2 FQNEAQ (reference sequence). The CDR3 length is 13 residues. The sequenced CDR3 bases are TGTGCCAGCAGCTTAGGGCAGGGGAATGAG. Translation gives CASSLGQGNE. The CDR3 in its entirety is CASSLGQGNEQFF.

In the case of this clone: The missing CDR3 end, 3 residues past where the read stops, is filled in from the germline J gene. The V and J genes are TRBV6-1 and TRBJ2-7, with D perhaps TRBD2 (6 bases). Germline-derived CDR1 and CDR2 are MNHNS and SASEGT. V shed 2 bases and J shed 0 bases, with 8 bases lying between them. The CDR3 has 14 amino acids. The sequenced part of the CDR3 DNA is TGTGCCAGCAGTGAAATAGCGGACTCCTACGAG. It translates to CASSEIADSYE. The whole CDR3 sequence reads CASSEIADSYEQYF.

In the case of this clone: The CDR3 end lies 3 residues beyond the end of the read and is filled in from the germline J gene. J is TRBJ2-1 and V is TRBV18, with D possibly matching TRBD1 (5 bases). CDR1 and CDR2 from the germline V gene are KGHSH and LQKENI. The CDR3 totals 20 residues. V was shortened by 1 base and J by 0 bases, with 22 bases between the two germline ends. The covered CDR3 bases are TGTGCCAGCTCACCACAGGGGAATTCGTTTATTCCTAGCTCCTACAATGAG. This translates into CASSPQGNSFIPSSYNE. The whole CDR3 region reads CASSPQGNSFIPSSYNEQFF.

This clone turned up a few times. The CDR3 sequence is CASSPVLNEQFF. CDR3 DNA, as far as it was read: TGCGCCAGCAGCCCCGTCCTGAATGAG. V gene TRBV5-1 combines with J gene TRBJ2-1; D unresolved. The CDR3 extends 3 residues past the end of the read, so its final part is completed from the germline J gene. CDR1 is SGHRS and CDR2 is YFSETQ in the germline V gene. The CDR3 extends over 12 amino acids. V was trimmed by 4 bases and J by 7 bases, leaving 9 bases between them.

This clone was counted only a few times. The CDR3 goes on 3 residues after the read ends, and that part is filled in from the germline J gene. This sequence joins TRBV19 and TRBJ1-3; TRBD1 is a possible D gene (6 bases). Looked up from germline, CDR1 is LNHDA and CDR2 is SQIVND (reference sequence). V dropped 4 bases and J dropped 6 bases, with 22 bases sitting between them. The CDR3 totals 17 residues. The part of the CDR3 DNA that was read is TGTGCCAGTAGTACCCCGGTGTGGGGCAGGGGAGAAAACACC. It is translated as CASSTPVWGRGENT. The full CDR3 reads CASSTPVWGRGENTIYF.

In this sample, this clone turned up a few times. The read halts 3 residues ahead of the CDR3 end, with the missing end drawn from the germline J gene. Other DNA variants within this sample encode the same CDR3. The rearrangement joins TRBV6-2 or TRBV6-3 to TRBJ2-7, with 7 bases aligning to TRBD2. CDR3 length: 14 residues. V was clipped by 7 bases and J by 4 bases; unmatched bases: 10. Germline V gene sequence: CDR1 MNHEY, CDR2 SVGEGT. The CDR3 sequence: CASTDPGTTYEQYF. The part of the CDR3 DNA that was read is TGTGCCAGCACCGACCCCGGGACTACTTACGAG.

There are a few counts of this clone. The read falls 3 residues short of the CDR3 end, and the missing part is taken from the germline J gene. J is TRBJ1-1 and V is TRBV19; D may be TRBD1 (5 bases). Trimming left V 5 bases short and J 1 base short, with 11 bases between. CDR3 length: 14 amino acids. CDR1 is LNHDA and CDR2 is SQIVND in the germline V gene (reference sequence). The CDR3 region is CASSRWGGNTEAFF. The sequenced part of the CDR3 DNA is TGTGCCAGTAGTCGTTGGGGGGGGAACACTGAA.

This clone was observed a handful of times. Read data end 3 residues before the CDR3 end; the end is taken from the germline J gene. The chain carries TRBV6-2 or TRBV6-3 and TRBJ1-5; D may be TRBD1 (5 bases). V was trimmed by 7 bases and J by 5 bases, leaving 12 bases between them. Germline CDR1 and CDR2: MNHEY and SVGEGT. CDR3 length: 13 residues. CDR3 sequence reads: CASNTQVYQPQHF. The CDR3 DNA, read in part, is TGTGCCAGCAACACACAGGTTTATCAGCCC.

This clone was picked up a small number of times. Incomplete CDR3 DNA: TGTGCCAGCAGGGCTAGCGGGGGATTTAACGAG. Translation gives CASRASGGFNE. The entire CDR3 sequence reads CASRASGGFNEQYF. The chain employs TRBV2 and TRBJ2-7; 10 bases fit TRBD2. The observed sequence ends 3 residues before the CDR3 terminus, with the missing tail filled in from the germline J gene. V shed 6 bases, J shed 5 bases, and the junction held 7 bases outside the gene matches. The CDR3 extends over 14 amino acids. Germline CDR1 and CDR2: SNHLY and FYNNEI.

As to this clone: From the germline J gene comes the end of the CDR3, since the read stops 3 residues before it. This chain links TRBV7-9 with TRBJ2-7, with 13 bases identical to TRBD2. The V and J ends lost 3 bases and 4 bases, in that order; junction bases with no gene match: 3. The CDR3 contains 15 residues. Germline assignment: CDR1 SEHNR and CDR2 FQNEAQ (reference sequence). CDR3 DNA, as far as it was read: TGTGCCAGCAGCTTTCTGGGACTAGCGGGATACGAG. This sequence encodes CASSFLGLAGYE. The whole CDR3 region reads CASSFLGLAGYEQYF.

This clone was detected ten times or more. The read falls 3 residues short of the CDR3 end, and the missing part is taken from the germline J gene. The chain employs TRBV19 and TRBJ1-5, with a possible D match to TRBD1 (5 bases). The CDR3 extends over 15 amino acids. Trimming took 8 bases from V and 2 from J, leaving 16 bases between them. The germline V gene encodes CDR1 LNHDA and CDR2 SQIVND (reference sequence). This CDR3 is CASCVQGRGNQPQHF. CDR3 DNA, as far as it was read: TGTGCCAGTTGCGTTCAGGGTCGAGGCAATCAGCCC.

With regard to this clone: The read ends 3 residues shy of where the CDR3 ends; the end is completed using the germline J gene. The gene calls are TRBV18 and TRBJ1-2; 10 bases are a match to TRBD1. V was pared by 4 bases and J by 7 bases, with 12 bases of the junction left unmatched. CDR1 is KGHSH, CDR2 LQKENI, per germline. CDR3 size: 16 residues. CDR3 DNA (partial): TGTGCCAGCTCACTAGAAAGCCGGGACAGGGGAGGTGGC. Protein sequence: CASSLESRDRGGG. The full CDR3 is CASSLESRDRGGGYTF.

Sample share makes this clone large (0.1 to 1%). The CDR3 is cut off 3 residues early in the read; its end comes from the germline J gene. The chain joins TRBV29-1 to TRBJ1-6, with D unclear. The CDR3 runs 12 residues. Between the trimmed V and J ends, which lost 7 bases and 10 bases, there was a span of 14 bases. The germline gives CDR1 SQVTM, CDR2 ANQGSEA. CDR3 DNA (partial): TGCAGCGCCAAGGATGGCGGGTCACCC. This sequence encodes CSAKDGGSP. The full CDR3 protein reads CSAKDGGSPLHF. The full variable domain, completed using reference TRBV29-1 and TRBJ1-6, is SAVISQKPSRDICQRGTSLTIQCQVDSQVTMMFWYRQQPGQSLTLIATANQGSEATYESGFVIDKFPISRPNLTFSTLTVSNMSPEDSSIYLCSAKDGGSPLHFGNGTRLTVT.

This clone was counted many times. Read sequence stops 3 residues before the CDR3 end, and the germline J gene provides the missing end. The chain carries TRBV19 and TRBJ2-1; 9 nucleotides align to TRBD1. The germline V gene has CDR1 LNHDA and CDR2 SQIVND (reference sequence). Trimming removed 10 bases from V and 7 bases from J; junction bases left unmatched: 8. This CDR3 is 13 amino acids long. The CDR3 reads CATWGTGWNEQFF. CDR3 bases read: TGTGCCACGTGGGGGACAGGGTGGAATGAG.

Regarding this clone: The CDR3 end falls 3 residues outside the read, so it is completed with the germline J gene. The chain links TRBV7-6 to TRBJ2-3; 13 nucleotides line up with TRBD2. Germline V gives CDR1 SGHVS, CDR2 FNYEAQ. CDR3 length: 15 amino acids. V was clipped by 5 bases and J by 7 bases; unmatched bases: 6. CDR3 amino acids: CASSPTSGGSYTQYF. The sequenced part of the CDR3 DNA is TGTGCCAGCAGCCCGACTAGCGGGGGGTCGTATACG.

This clone was counted many times. Read data end 3 residues before the CDR3 end; the end is taken from the germline J gene. The chain links TRBV7-8 to TRBJ1-1, with a possible D match to TRBD1 (6 bases). Germline V lookup: CDR1 SGHVS, CDR2 FQNEAQ. V dropped 5 bases and J dropped 1 base, with 11 bases sitting between them. CDR3 length equals 14 residues. This CDR3 reads CASSPWTANTEAFF. The sequenced CDR3 bases are TGTGCCAGCAGCCCGTGGACAGCGAACACTGAA. The complete variable domain, with remaining parts taken from reference TRBV7-8 and TRBJ1-1, reads GAGVSQSPRYKVAKRGQDVALRCDPISGHVSLFWYQQALGQGPEFLTYFQNEAQLDKSGLPSDRFFAERPEGSVSTLKIQRTQQEDSAVYLCASSPWTANTEAFFGQGTRLTVV.